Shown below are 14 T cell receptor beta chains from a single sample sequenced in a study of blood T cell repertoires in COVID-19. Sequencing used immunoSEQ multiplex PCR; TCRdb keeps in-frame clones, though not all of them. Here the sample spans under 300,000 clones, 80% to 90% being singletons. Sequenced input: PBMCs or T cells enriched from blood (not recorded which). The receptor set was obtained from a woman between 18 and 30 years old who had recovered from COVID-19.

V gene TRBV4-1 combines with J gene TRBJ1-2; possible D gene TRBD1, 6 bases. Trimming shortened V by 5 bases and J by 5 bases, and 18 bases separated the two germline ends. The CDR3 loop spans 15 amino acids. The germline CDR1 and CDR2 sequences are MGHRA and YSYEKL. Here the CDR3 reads CASSTGTPRWYGYTF. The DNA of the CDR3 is TGCGCCAGCAGCACCGGGACACCTAGGTGGTATGGCTACACCTTC.

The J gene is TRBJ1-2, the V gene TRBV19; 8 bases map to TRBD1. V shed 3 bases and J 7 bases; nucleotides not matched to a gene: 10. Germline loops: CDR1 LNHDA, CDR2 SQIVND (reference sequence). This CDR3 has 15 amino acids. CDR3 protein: CASSIGGRGRAGYTF. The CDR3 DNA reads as TGTGCCAGTAGTATCGGAGGCAGGGGGCGAGCTGGCTACACCTTC.

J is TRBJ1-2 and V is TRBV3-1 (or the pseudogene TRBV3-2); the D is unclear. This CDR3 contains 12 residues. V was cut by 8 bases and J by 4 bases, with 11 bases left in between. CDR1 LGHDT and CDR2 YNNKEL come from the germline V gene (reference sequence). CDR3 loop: CASGEAGYGYTF. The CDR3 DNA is TGTGCCAGCGGGGAAGCGGGCTATGGCTACACCTTC.

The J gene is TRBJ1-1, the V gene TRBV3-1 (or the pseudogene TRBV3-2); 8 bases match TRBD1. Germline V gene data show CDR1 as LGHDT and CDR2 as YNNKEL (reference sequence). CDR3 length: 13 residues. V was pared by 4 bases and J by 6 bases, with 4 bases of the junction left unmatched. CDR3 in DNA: TGTGCCAGCAGCCCGGACAGGGTCGCTGAAGCTTTCTTT. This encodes CASSPDRVAEAFF.

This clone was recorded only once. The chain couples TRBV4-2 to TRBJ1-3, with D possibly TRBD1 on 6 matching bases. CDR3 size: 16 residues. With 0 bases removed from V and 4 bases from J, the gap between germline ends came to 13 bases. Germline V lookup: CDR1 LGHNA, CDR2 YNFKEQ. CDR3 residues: CASSQDKSRGGNTIYF. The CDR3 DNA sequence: TGTGCCAGCAGCCAAGATAAGTCCAGGGGAGGAAACACCATATATTTT.

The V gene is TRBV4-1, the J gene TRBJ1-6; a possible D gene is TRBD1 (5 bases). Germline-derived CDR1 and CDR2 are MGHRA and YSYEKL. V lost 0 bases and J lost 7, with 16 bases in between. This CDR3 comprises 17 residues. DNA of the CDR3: TGCGCCAGCAGCCAAGATCGGCCGGGACTGAGGAATTCACCCCTCCACTTT. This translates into CASSQDRPGLRNSPLHF.

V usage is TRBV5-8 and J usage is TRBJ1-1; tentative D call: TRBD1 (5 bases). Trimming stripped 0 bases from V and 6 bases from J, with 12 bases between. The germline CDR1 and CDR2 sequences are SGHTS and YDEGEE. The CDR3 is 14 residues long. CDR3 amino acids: CASSLEGPLSEAFF. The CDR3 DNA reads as TGTGCCAGCAGCTTGGAGGGGCCGTTGTCTGAAGCTTTCTTT.

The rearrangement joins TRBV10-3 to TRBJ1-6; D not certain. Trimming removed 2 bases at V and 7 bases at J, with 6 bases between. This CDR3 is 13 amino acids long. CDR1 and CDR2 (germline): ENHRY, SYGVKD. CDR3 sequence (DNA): TGTGCCATCAGTGAGGTAGCGAATTCACCCCTCCACTTT. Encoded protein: CAISEVANSPLHF.

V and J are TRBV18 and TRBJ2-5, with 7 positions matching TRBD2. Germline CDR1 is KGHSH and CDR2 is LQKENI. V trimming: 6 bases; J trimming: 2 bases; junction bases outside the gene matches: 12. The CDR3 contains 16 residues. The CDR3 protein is CASSPFHGGSQETQYF. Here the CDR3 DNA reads TGTGCCAGCTCCCCCTTCCACGGGGGGTCACAAGAGACCCAGTACTTC.

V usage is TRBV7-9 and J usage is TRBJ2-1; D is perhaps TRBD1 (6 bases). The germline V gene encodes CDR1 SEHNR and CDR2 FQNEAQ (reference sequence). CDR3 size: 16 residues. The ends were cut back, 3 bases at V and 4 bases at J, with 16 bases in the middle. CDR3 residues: CASSLLDSKLYNEQFF. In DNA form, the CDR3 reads TGTGCCAGCAGCTTGTTGGACAGCAAACTTTACAATGAGCAGTTCTTC. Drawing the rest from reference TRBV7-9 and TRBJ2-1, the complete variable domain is DTGVSQNPRHKITKRGQNVTFRCDPISEHNRLYWYRQTLGQGPEFLTYFQNEAQLEKSRLLSDRFSAERPKGSFSTLEIQRTEQGDSAMYLCASSLLDSKLYNEQFFGPGTRLTVL.

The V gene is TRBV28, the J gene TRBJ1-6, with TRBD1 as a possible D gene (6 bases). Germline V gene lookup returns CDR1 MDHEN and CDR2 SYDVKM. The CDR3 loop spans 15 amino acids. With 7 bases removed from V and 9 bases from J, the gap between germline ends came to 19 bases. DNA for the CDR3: TGTGCCAGCACCGGGGGGGCAATAAATGGTTCACCCCTCCACTTT. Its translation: CASTGGAINGSPLHF.

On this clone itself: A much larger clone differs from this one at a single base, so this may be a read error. The CDR3: CASSRDRNYGYTF. Written as DNA, the CDR3 is TGTGCCAGCAGTCGGGACAGGAACTATGGCTACACCTTC. The chain couples TRBV2 to TRBJ1-2; 8 bases are a match to TRBD1. The length of the CDR3 is 13 residues. V trimming: 5 bases; J trimming: 2 bases; junction bases outside the gene matches: 1. The germline V gene has CDR1 SNHLY and CDR2 FYNNEI.

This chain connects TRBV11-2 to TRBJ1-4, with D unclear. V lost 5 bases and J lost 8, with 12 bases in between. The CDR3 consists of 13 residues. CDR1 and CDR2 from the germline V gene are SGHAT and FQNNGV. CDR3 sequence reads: CASSARTGEKLFF. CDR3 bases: TGTGCCAGCAGCGCCCGGACGGGGGAAAAACTGTTTTTT.

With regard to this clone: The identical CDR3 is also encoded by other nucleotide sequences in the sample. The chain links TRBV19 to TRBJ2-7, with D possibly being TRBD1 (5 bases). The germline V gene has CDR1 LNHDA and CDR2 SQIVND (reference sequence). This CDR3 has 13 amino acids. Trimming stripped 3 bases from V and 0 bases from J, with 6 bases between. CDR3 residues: CASSIRDSYEQYF. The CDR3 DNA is TGTGCCAGTAGTATCAGGGACTCCTACGAGCAGTACTTC.